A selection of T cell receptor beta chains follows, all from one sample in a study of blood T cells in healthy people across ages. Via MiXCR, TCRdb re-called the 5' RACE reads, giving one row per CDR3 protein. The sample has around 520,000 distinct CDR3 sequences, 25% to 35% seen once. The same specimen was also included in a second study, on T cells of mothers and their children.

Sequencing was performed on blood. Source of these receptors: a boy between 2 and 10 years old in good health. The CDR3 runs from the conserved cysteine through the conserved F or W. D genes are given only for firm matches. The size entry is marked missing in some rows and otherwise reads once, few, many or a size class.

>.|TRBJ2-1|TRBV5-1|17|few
CASSLGLRDLAKNEQFF
TGCGCCAGCAGCTTGGGGTTGCGGGACCTAGCGAAGAATGAGCAGTTCTTC
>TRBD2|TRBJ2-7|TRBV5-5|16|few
CASSLQGGSGRDEQYF
TGTGCCAGCAGCCTACAGGGCGGTAGCGGGAGAGACGAGCAGTACTTC
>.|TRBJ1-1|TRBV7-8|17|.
CASSLGGLWAENTEAFF
TGTGCCAGCAGCTTAGGAGGACTATGGGCCGAGAACACTGAAGCTTTCTTT
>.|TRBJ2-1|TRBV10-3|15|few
CAISERGNSNNEQFF
TGTGCCATCAGTGAGAGGGGGAACTCCAACAATGAGCAGTTCTTC
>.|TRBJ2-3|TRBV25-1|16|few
CASSEFETPSTDTQYF
TGTGCCAGCAGTGAATTCGAGACTCCTAGCACAGATACGCAGTATTTT
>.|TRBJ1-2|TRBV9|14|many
CASSVEGDGYGYTF
TGTGCCAGCAGCGTAGAGGGAGACGGGTATGGCTACACCTTC
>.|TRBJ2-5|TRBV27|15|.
CASSLSPGPQETQYF
TGTGCCAGCAGTTTATCGCCAGGCCCGCAAGAGACCCAGTACTTC
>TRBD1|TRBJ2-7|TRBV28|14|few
CASRLRDRTYEQYF
TGTGCCAGCAGACTCCGGGACAGGACCTACGAGCAGTACTTC
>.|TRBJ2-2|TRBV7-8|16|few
CASSLFPRGYLGELFF
TGTGCCAGCAGCTTATTTCCTCGGGGTTATTTAGGGGAGCTGTTTTTT
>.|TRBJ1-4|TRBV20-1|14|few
CSARPHTTNEKLFF
TGCAGTGCCCGGCCCCATACAACTAATGAAAAACTGTTTTTT
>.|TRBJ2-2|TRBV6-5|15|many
CASSREAGGPGELFF
TGTGCCAGCAGTAGGGAGGCAGGGGGACCCGGGGAGCTGTTTTTT
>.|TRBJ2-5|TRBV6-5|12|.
CATRAEGETQYF
TGTGCCACTAGGGCCGAGGGAGAGACCCAGTACTTC
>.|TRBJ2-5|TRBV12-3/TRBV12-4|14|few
CASNVLGLGETQYF
TGTGCCAGCAATGTGTTGGGTCTGGGAGAGACCCAGTACTTC
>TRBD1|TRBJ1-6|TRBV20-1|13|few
CSASPTGNSPLHF
TGCAGTGCTAGCCCGACAGGGAATTCACCCCTCCACTTT
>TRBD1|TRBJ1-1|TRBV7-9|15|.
CASSFDRGLNTEAFF
TGTGCCAGCAGCTTCGACAGGGGACTGAACACTGAAGCTTTCTTT
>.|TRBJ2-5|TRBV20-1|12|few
CSALAGGKTQYF
TGCAGTGCTCTCGCTGGGGGGAAGACCCAGTACTTC
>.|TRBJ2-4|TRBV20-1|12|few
CSGQRAEPFQYF
TGCAGTGGCCAGCGAGCAGAACCCTTTCAGTACTTC
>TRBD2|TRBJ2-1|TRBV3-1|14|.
CASSPPLGGFQQFF
TGTGCCAGCAGCCCCCCACTGGGAGGGTTTCAGCAGTTCTTC
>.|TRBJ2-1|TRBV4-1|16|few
CASSQSSADSYNEQFF
TGCGCCAGCAGCCAGTCCAGCGCCGACTCCTACAATGAGCAGTTCTTC
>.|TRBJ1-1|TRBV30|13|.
CAWSVRVDTEAFF
TGTGCCTGGAGTGTACGGGTAGACACTGAAGCTTTCTTT
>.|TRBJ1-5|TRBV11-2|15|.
CASSLGLGGNQPQHF
TGTGCCAGCAGCTTGGGGCTTGGCGGGAATCAGCCCCAGCATTTT
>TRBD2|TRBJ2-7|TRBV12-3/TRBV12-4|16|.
CASSLGGAGGSYEQCF
TGTGCCAGCAGTTTAGGGGGAGCGGGAGGCTCCTACGAGCAGTGCTTC